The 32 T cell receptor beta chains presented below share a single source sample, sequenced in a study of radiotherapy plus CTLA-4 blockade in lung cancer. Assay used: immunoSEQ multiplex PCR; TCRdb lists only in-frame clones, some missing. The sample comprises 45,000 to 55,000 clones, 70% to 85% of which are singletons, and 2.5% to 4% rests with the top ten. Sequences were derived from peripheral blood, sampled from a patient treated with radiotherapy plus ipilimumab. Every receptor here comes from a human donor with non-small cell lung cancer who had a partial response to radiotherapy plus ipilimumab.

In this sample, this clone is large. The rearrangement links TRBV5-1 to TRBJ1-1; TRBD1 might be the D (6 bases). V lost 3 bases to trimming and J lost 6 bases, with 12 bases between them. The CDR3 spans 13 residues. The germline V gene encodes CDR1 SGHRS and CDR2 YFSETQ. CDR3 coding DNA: TGCGCCAGCAGCTCAGGGGAAGTGGCTGAAGCTTTCTTT. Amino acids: CASSSGEVAEAFF.

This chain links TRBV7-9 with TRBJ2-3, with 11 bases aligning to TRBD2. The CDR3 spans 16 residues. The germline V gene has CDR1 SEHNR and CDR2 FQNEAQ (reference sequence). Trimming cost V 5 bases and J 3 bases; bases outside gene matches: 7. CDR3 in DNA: TGTGCCAGCAGCATCCCGACTAGCGGGGTGACAGATACGCAGTATTTT. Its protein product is CASSIPTSGVTDTQYF.

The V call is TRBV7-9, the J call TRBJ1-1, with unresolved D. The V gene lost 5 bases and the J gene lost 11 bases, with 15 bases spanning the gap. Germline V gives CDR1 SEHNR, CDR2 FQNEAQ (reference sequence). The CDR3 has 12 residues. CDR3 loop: CASSQQTVKAFF. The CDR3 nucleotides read TGTGCCAGCAGCCAACAGACCGTAAAGGCTTTCTTT.

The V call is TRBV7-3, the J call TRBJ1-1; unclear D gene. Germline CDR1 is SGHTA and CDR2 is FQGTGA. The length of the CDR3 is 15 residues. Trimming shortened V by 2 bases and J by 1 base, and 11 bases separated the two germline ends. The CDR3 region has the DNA TGTGCCAGCAGCTTAGGTGTCAGATCGAACACTGAAGCTTTCTTT. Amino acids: CASSLGVRSNTEAFF.

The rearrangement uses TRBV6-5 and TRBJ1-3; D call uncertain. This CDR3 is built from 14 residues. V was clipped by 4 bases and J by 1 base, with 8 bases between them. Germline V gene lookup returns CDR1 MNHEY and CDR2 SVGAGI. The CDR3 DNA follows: TGTGCCAGCAGTTCCCCGGGATCTGGAAACACCATATATTTT. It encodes CASSSPGSGNTIYF.

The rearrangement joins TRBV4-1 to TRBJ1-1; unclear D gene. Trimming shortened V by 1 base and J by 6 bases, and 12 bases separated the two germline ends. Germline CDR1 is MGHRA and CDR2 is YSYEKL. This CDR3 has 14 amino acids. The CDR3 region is CASSQGLLIPEAFF. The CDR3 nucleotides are TGCGCCAGCAGCCAAGGTCTCCTAATCCCTGAAGCTTTCTTT.

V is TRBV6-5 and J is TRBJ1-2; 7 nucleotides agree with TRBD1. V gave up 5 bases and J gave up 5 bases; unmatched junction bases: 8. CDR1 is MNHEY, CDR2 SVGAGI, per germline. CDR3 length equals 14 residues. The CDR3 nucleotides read TGTGCCAGCAGTGAAGGGGGACAGCCATATGGCTACACCTTC. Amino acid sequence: CASSEGGQPYGYTF.

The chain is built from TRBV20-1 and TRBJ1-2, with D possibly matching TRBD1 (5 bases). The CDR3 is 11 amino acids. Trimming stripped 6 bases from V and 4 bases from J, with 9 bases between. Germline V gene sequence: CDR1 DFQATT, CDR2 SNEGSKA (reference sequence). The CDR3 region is CSAEGIYGYTF. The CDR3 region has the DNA TGCAGTGCGGAGGGGATCTATGGCTACACCTTC.

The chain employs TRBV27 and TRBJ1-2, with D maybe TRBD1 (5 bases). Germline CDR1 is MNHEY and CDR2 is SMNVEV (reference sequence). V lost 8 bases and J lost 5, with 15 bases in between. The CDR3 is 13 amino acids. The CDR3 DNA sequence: TGTGCCAGCGGGGGACGGGGGGGTTATGGCTACACCTTC. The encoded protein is CASGGRGGYGYTF.

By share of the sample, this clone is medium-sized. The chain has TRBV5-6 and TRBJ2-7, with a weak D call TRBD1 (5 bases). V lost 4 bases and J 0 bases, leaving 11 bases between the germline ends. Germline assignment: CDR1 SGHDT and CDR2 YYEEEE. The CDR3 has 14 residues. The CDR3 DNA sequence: TGTGCCAGCAGCCTAGGACACCTCTCCTACGAGCAGTACTTC. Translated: CASSLGHLSYEQYF.

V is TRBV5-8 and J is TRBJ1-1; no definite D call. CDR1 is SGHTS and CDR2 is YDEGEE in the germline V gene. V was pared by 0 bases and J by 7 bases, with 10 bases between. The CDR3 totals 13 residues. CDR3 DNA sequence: TGTGCCAGCAGCTTGGTTCCGGAGGGTGAAGCTTTCTTT. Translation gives CASSLVPEGEAFF.

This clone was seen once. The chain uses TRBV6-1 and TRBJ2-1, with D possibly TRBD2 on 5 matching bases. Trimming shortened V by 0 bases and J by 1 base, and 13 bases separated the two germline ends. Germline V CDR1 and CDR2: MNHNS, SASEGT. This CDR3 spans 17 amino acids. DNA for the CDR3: TGTGCCAGCAGTGAAGCCGACCGAGGGAGTTCCTACAATGAGCAGTTCTTC. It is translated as CASSEADRGSSYNEQFF.

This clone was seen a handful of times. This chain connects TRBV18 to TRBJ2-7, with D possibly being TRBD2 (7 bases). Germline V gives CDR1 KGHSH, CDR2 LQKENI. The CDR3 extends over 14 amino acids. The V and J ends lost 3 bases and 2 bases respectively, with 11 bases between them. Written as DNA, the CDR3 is TGTGCCAGCTCACCCGGCGGGGGCCCCTACGAGCAGTACTTC. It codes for CASSPGGGPYEQYF.

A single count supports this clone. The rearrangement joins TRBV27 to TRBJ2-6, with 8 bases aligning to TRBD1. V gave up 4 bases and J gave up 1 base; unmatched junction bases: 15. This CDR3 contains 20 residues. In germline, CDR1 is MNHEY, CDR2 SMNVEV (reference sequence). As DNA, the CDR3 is TGTGCCAGCAGTTCGAACCCCTGGCAGGGGGCAGTATCTGGGGCCAACGTCCTGACTTTC. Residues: CASSSNPWQGAVSGANVLTF.

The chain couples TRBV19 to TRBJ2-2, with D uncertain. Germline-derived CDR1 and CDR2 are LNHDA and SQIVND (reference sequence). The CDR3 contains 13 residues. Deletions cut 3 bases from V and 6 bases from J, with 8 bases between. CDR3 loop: CASSIVSAGELFF. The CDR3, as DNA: TGTGCCAGTAGTATCGTCTCGGCCGGGGAGCTGTTTTTT.

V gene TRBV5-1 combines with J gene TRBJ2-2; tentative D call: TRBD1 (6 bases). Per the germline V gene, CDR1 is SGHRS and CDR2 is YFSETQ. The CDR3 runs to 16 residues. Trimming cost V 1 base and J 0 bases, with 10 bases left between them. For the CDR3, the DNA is TGCGCCAGCAGCTTGTTGGCAGGGGCGAACACCGGGGAGCTGTTTTTT. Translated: CASSLLAGANTGELFF.

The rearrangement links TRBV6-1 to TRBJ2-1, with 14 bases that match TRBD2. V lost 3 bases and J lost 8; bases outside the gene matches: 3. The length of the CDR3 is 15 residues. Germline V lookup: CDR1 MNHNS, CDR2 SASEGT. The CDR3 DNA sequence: TGTGCCAGCAGTGACGGGACTAGCGGGGGTTATGAGCAGTTCTTC. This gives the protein CASSDGTSGGYEQFF.

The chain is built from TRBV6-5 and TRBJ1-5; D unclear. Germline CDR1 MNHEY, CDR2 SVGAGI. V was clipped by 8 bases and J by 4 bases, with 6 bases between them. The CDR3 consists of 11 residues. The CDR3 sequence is CASGLNQPQHF. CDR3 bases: TGTGCCAGCGGGCTTAATCAGCCCCAGCATTTT.

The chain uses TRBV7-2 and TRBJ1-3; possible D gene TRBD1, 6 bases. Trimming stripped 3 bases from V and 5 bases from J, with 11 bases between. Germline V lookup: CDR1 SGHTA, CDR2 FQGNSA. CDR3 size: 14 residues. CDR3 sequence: CASSFSGQRNTIYF. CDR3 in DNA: TGTGCCAGCAGCTTTTCGGGACAAAGAAACACCATATATTTT.

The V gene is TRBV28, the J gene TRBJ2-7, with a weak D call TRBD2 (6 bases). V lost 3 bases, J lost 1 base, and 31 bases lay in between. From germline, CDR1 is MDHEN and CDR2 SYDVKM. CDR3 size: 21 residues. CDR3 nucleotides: TGTGCCAGCAGTTTTTCGGCGGGATCAGCATTTTTGCAGCCCAATTCCTACGAGCAGTACTTC. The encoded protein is CASSFSAGSAFLQPNSYEQYF. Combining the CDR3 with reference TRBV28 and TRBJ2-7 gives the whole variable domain DVKVTQSSRYLVKRTGEKVFLECVQDMDHENMFWYRQDPGLGLRLIYFSYDVKMKEKGDIPEGYSVSREKKERFSLILESASTNQTSMYLCASSFSAGSAFLQPNSYEQYFGPGTRLTVT.

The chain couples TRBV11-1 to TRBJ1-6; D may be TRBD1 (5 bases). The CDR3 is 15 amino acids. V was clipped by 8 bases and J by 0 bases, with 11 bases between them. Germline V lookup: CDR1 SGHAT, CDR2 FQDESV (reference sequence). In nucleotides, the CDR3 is TGTGCCAGCGCCGGAAGGGGCTCCTATAATTCACCCCTCCACTTT. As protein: CASAGRGSYNSPLHF.

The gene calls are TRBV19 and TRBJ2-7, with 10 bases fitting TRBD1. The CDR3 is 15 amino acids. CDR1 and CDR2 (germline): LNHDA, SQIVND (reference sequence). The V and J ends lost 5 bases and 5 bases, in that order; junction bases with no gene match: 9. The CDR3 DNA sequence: TGTGCCAGTAGTGGCCGGGACAGGGGTCACCACGAGCAGTACTTC. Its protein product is CASSGRDRGHHEQYF.

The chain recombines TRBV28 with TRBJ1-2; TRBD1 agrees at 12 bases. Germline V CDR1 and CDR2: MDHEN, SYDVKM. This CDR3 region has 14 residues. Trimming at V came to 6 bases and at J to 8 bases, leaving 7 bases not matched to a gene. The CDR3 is CASREGTGGLGYTF. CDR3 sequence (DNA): TGTGCCAGCAGGGAAGGGACAGGGGGCTTGGGCTACACCTTC.

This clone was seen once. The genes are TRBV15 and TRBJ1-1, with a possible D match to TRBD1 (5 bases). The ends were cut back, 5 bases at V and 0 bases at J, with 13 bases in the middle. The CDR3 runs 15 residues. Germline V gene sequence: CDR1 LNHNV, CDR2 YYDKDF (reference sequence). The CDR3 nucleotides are TGTGCCACCAGCGCCGAGGACACGATGAACACTGAAGCTTTCTTT. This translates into CATSAEDTMNTEAFF.

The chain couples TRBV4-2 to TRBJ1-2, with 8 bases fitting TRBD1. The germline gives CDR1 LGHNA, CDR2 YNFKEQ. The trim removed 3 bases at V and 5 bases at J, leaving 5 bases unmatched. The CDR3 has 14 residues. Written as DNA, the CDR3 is TGTGCCAGCAGCCAGACAGGGGCCATTTATGGCTACACCTTC. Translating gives CASSQTGAIYGYTF.

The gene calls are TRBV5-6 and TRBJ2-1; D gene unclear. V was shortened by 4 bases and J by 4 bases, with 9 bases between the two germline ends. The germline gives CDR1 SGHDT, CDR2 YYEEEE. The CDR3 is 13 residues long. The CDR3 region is CASSATRYNEQFF. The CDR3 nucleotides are TGTGCCAGCAGCGCGACTCGTTACAATGAGCAGTTCTTC.

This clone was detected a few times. The CDR3 coding sequence is TGCGCCAGCAGCTTCACTGGGACAGGGGAAACCGGGGAGCTGTTTTTT. This gives the protein CASSFTGTGETGELFF. This chain links TRBV5-1 with TRBJ2-2; 10 bases map to TRBD1. V dropped 2 bases and J dropped 5; count of bases not matched to a gene: 6. This CDR3 has 16 residues. Germline V lookup: CDR1 SGHRS, CDR2 YFSETQ.

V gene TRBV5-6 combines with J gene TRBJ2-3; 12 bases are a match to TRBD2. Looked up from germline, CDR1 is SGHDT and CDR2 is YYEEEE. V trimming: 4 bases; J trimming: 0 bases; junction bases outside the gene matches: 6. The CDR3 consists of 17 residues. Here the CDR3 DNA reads TGTGCCAGCAGCGTGGCTAGCGGGGGGGCAAGCACAGATACGCAGTATTTT. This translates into CASSVASGGASTDTQYF.

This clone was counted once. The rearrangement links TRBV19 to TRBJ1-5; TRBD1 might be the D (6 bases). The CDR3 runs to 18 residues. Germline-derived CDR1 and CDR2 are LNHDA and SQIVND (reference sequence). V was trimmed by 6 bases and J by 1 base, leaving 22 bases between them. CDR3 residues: CASSPLSKTGGSNQPQHF. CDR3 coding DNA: TGTGCCAGTAGCCCTCTCTCTAAGACAGGTGGGAGCAATCAGCCCCAGCATTTT.

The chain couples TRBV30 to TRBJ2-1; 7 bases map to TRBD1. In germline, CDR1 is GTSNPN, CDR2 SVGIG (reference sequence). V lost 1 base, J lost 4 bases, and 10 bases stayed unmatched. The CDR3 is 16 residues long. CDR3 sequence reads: CAWSAQGQVRYNEQFF. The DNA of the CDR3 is TGTGCCTGGAGTGCTCAAGGACAGGTGAGGTACAATGAGCAGTTCTTC.

CDR3 region: CASSLGTSGGAGELFF. The DNA for the CDR3 is TGTGCCAGCAGTTTAGGGACTAGCGGGGGGGCCGGGGAGCTGTTTTTT. The chain joins TRBV27 to TRBJ2-2; 16 nucleotides agree with TRBD2. Germline values: CDR1 MNHEY, CDR2 SMNVEV (reference sequence). This CDR3 spans 16 amino acids. The ends lost 2 bases at V and 6 bases at J; junction bases unmatched: 0.

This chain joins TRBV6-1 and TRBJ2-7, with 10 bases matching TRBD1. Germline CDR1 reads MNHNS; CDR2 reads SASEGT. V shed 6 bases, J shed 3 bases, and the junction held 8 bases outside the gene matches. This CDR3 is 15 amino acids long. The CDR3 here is CASSVRDRGDYEQYF. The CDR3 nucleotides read TGTGCCAGCAGCGTCCGGGACAGGGGAGACTACGAGCAGTACTTC.